The 29 T cell receptor beta chains listed next were all sequenced from one sample in a study of monozygotic twins with inflammatory bowel disease. Each CDR3 protein gets one entry in TCRdb, which reprocessed the 5' RACE reads and gives no DNA. The ten top clones account for 2.5% to 3%, within a sample of a few hundred thousand distinct CDR3 sequences. Sequencing was carried out using blood. These receptor sequences come from a human donor with ulcerative colitis or Crohn's disease, or a healthy co-twin of an affected twin (not recorded which).

This chain connects TRBV6-5 to TRBJ1-5. Germline assignment: CDR1 MNHEY and CDR2 SVGAGI. The CDR3 extends over 15 amino acids. The chain's CDR3 is CASSYSNRMGQPQHF.

The chain joins TRBV27 to TRBJ1-2. The CDR3 spans 14 residues. Germline CDR1 MNHEY, CDR2 SMNVEV (reference sequence). CDR3 in amino acids: CASSLKARTDGYTF.

The rearrangement uses TRBV5-1 and TRBJ2-7. The CDR3 length is 13 residues. Per the germline V gene, CDR1 is SGHRS and CDR2 is YFSETQ. The CDR3 spells CASSFGGLYEQYF.

The chain links TRBV7-3 to TRBJ2-7. The CDR3 contains 13 residues. The germline CDR1 and CDR2 sequences are SGHTA and FQGTGA. CDR3 region: CASSLIRQSEQYF.

This sequence joins TRBV12-5 and TRBJ2-5. Germline CDR1 LGHNT, CDR2 FRNRAP. The length of the CDR3 is 11 residues. CDR3 residues: CASGPEVTQYF.

This sequence joins TRBV12-3 or TRBV12-4 and TRBJ2-3; the D call from TCRdb, TRBD1, cannot be confirmed without DNA. CDR3 length: 15 residues. CDR3 sequence: CATSGADQYLDTQYF.

The chain uses TRBV15 and TRBJ2-5. Germline assignment: CDR1 LNHNV and CDR2 YYDKDF (reference sequence). This CDR3 contains 12 residues. This CDR3 reads CATRDREETQYF.

The chain combines TRBV28 with TRBJ1-5; TCRdb lists TRBD1, though no DNA is available to test this call. Germline V gene data show CDR1 as MDHEN and CDR2 as SYDVKM. There are 15 residues in the CDR3. CDR3: CASRRQGVSNQPQHF.

The CDR3 loop is CASSYSVPDTQYF. The V call is TRBV6-2 or TRBV6-3, the J call TRBJ2-3. CDR3 length: 13 residues. Per the germline V gene, CDR1 is MNHEY and CDR2 is SVGEGT.

V is TRBV4-2 and J is TRBJ1-2; the TRBD1 assignment by TCRdb is unverifiable without DNA. CDR3 length: 13 residues. Germline V gives CDR1 LGHNA, CDR2 YNFKEQ. CDR3 protein: CASSQVGDYGYTF.

The chain combines TRBV4-3 with TRBJ1-6. Germline V CDR1 and CDR2: LGHNA, YSLEER. CDR3 length: 13 amino acids. The CDR3 region is CASSQEYNSPLHF.

V gene TRBV5-1 combines with J gene TRBJ2-7; absent DNA, TCRdb's TRBD2 call cannot be checked. CDR1 SGHRS and CDR2 YFSETQ come from the germline V gene. The CDR3 sequence is 15 residues long. The chain's CDR3 is CASSPGWQSIVEQYF.

This chain connects TRBV7-9 to TRBJ2-1. The CDR3 extends over 12 amino acids. Germline CDR1 is SEHNR and CDR2 is FQNEAQ (reference sequence). The CDR3 protein is CASSSGTRGQFF.

This chain uses TRBV28 with TRBJ1-5. Germline V gene lookup returns CDR1 MDHEN and CDR2 SYDVKM. The CDR3 extends over 11 amino acids. The CDR3 reads CASSGGQPQHF.

This chain links TRBV6-1 with TRBJ2-2; TCRdb picks TRBD2, but there is no DNA to check that call. CDR1 is MNHNS and CDR2 is SASEGT in the germline V gene. CDR3 length equals 17 residues. CDR3 loop: CASKGTSGGENTGELFF.

The chain links TRBV3-1 to TRBJ2-7; the D call from TCRdb, TRBD2, cannot be confirmed without DNA. The germline CDR1 and CDR2 sequences are LGHDT and YNNKEL (reference sequence). CDR3 size: 18 residues. The CDR3 loop reads CASSQGGTSWEISYEQYF.

The rearrangement joins TRBV6-1 to TRBJ2-1; TCRdb proposes TRBD1, but this gene call is untestable without DNA. CDR1 and CDR2 from the germline V gene are MNHNS and SASEGT. The CDR3 totals 16 residues. The CDR3 protein is CASSGQGEVAYNEQFF.

V usage is TRBV25-1 and J usage is TRBJ1-2; the D call of TRBD1 rests on TCRdb alone, since no DNA is present to check it. The CDR3 has 18 amino acids. Germline V gene lookup returns CDR1 MGHDK and CDR2 SYGVNS. The CDR3 is CASSNPAGTGGKYGGYTF.

V gene TRBV12-3 or TRBV12-4 combines with J gene TRBJ1-6. The CDR3 runs to 15 residues. CDR3 loop: CASSPDEEANSPLHF.

The rearrangement joins TRBV7-2 to TRBJ1-2. The germline V gene has CDR1 SGHTA and CDR2 FQGNSA. The CDR3 runs to 11 residues. The CDR3 reads CASSFEYGYTF.

J is TRBJ2-6 and V is TRBV6-5; TCRdb calls TRBD1, which cannot be checked without DNA. This CDR3 is 17 amino acids long. Germline assignment: CDR1 MNHEY and CDR2 SVGAGI. The CDR3 protein is CASSYSGHSSGANVLTF.

The chain recombines TRBV11-3 with TRBJ2-3. The CDR3 runs to 13 residues. Germline assignment: CDR1 SGHNT and CDR2 YENEEA. The CDR3 spells CASTKPGTDTQYF.

This rearrangement joins TRBV18 to TRBJ2-7; TCRdb proposes TRBD1, but this gene call is untestable without DNA. Germline V gives CDR1 KGHSH, CDR2 LQKENI. This CDR3 comprises 16 residues. This CDR3 is CASSPPNGQLTYEQYF.

The rearrangement joins TRBV30 to TRBJ2-1; TCRdb's assignment of TRBD2 cannot be checked, as there is no DNA. The CDR3 totals 15 residues. CDR1 GTSNPN and CDR2 SVGIG come from the germline V gene (reference sequence). CDR3 residues: CAWRHLAGGYNEQFF.

This CDR3 is CASSPVGLPHRQYF. This chain joins TRBV3-1 and TRBJ2-7; TCRdb returns TRBD2, unconfirmable since there is no DNA. The CDR3 totals 14 residues. Germline V CDR1 and CDR2: LGHDT, YNNKEL (reference sequence).

V is TRBV4-3 and J is TRBJ2-4; no DNA is available, so the TRBD1 call from TCRdb remains unchecked. The germline gives CDR1 LGHNA, CDR2 YSLEER. This CDR3 spans 15 amino acids. The CDR3 is CASSQLRGAKNIQYF.

CDR3 residues: CASSDSSGGTGYNEQFF. The chain links TRBV7-8 to TRBJ2-1; absent DNA, TCRdb's TRBD2 call cannot be checked. The CDR3 has 17 amino acids. CDR1 is SGHVS and CDR2 is FQNEAQ in the germline V gene.

The V gene is TRBV12-3 or TRBV12-4, the J gene TRBJ1-2; TCRdb selects TRBD1, and the lack of DNA leaves this call unchecked. The length of the CDR3 is 13 residues. The CDR3 sequence: CASRTMRGVRYTF.

This chain links TRBV28 with TRBJ2-1; TCRdb indicates TRBD2, and absent DNA this call remains unverified. Germline V gives CDR1 MDHEN, CDR2 SYDVKM. CDR3 length: 16 residues. CDR3 amino acids: CASSQILGGSYNEQFF.